The clone carrying this T cell receptor (beta chain) was seen ten or more times. What it binds is unknown. Per the germline V gene, CDR1 is SGHAT and CDR2 is FQNNGV. Trimming stripped 2 bases from V and 4 bases from J, with 13 bases between. This CDR3 has 15 residues. The sample originates from a study of CD8 T cells in ankylosing spondylitis. TCRdb re-called the 5' RACE reads with MiXCR, one entry per CDR3 protein. Among hundreds of thousands of distinct CDR3 sequences listed, around 8% were seen once. Regarding the study as a whole: It appeared that ankylosing spondylitis blood was characterized by a TCR beta motif of several highly homologous variants.

The chain combines TRBV11-2 with TRBJ2-3, with a tentative D call TRBD2 (6 bases). Sample: blood, either unsorted or a sorted T cell fraction (not recorded which). The TCR originated in a female donor with ankylosing spondylitis or in good health (not recorded which). The CDR3 sequence: CASSLIGGNSDTQYF. The CDR3, as DNA: TGTGCCAGCAGCTTAATCGGCGGGAACTCAGATACGCAGTATTTT.